The following is a TCR beta chain sequence with its context. This clone was observed once. The antigen it recognizes is unknown. Base qualities are not recorded, but no much larger clone differs from it by a single base. The sample originates from a study of graft-versus-host responses after intestinal transplantation (dated by TCRdb to the early 2020s). Notes on the research overall: Multivisceral, liver-intestinal, or isolated intestinal transplants were received by the recipients. All recipients received anti-thymocyte globulin induction followed by maintenance tacrolimus and steroids for roughly 3 years. After intestinal transplantation, graft-versus-host and host-versus-graft alloreactive T cell clones were followed in the graft, circulation and bone marrow using bulk TCR-beta CDR3 sequencing. To identify alloreactive clones, pre-transplant mixed lymphocyte reaction products were sequenced and compared with unstimulated pre-transplant donor and recipient T cells. A cohort of 20 to 25 intestinal transplant recipients, including one retransplant, was enrolled, and a few patients lacking pretransplant specimens were excluded. A peak of at least 4% donor T cells among recipient peripheral blood mononuclear cells was the definition used for donor T cell macrochimerism. Samples from a few later patients were sequenced in-house on an Illumina MiSeq with MiXCR processing rather than by the commercial service.

Library construction relied on the immunoSEQ multiplex PCR assay. In most patients, genomic DNA was isolated using the Qiagen DNeasy Blood and Tissue Kit and sent frozen to Adaptive Biotechnologies for TCR sequencing. Adaptive Biotechnologies carried out high-throughput TCR-beta CDR3 sequencing of genomic DNA for most patients. As for how the authors treated the data: Adaptive's ImmunoSEQ software supplied the TCR sequencing data for 18 patients, while MiXCR and VDJtools were used to process a few other patients. To correct CD4 versus CD8 sorting errors, any sequence found in both subsets at a frequency ratio below 5:1 was removed. CDR3 nucleotide sequences shared between donor and recipient were removed because the origin of such sequences could not be assigned. To be classed as alloreactive, a clone needed at least 2-fold expansion over unstimulated cells and a minimum CFSE-low frequency of 0.002% (template counts) or 0.001% (read counts). Clones were considered mappable if detected in sequenced pre-transplant spleen, lymph node, or MLR CFSE-low populations of the donor or recipient. Cumulative frequency of alloreactive clones was calculated as a percentage of all sequences weighted by copy number. TCRdb retrieved this table from immuneACCESS and kept in-frame rearrangements only. Not all clones are present; in checked studies, unresolved V genes account for under half, and no reason is known for the remainder. V, J and clone size are taken as reported in that table, and D and trimming were inferred from the DNA itself. The sample table holds 90,000 to 100,000 clones, of which roughly nine tenths were seen once. The top ten clonotypes cover roughly 0.5% of the sample.

What this sample's time point label stands for: cells obtained before transplantation from donor or recipient. CD3+CD4+ and CD3+CD8+ populations were FACS-sorted from unstimulated pre-transplant donor and recipient cells taken from spleen or lymph nodes. The paper's findings and limits, for the study overall: GvH clones were detected in recipient bone marrow, and some appeared earlier in ileal mucosa or blood, consistent with an intestinal mucosal origin. Early after transplant, peak levels of circulating GvH clones were found to be associated with declines in HvG clones. In the allografts of patients with donor T cell macrochimerism, GvH to HvG T cell clonal ratios were high. Conclusions were limited by the relatively low number and heterogeneity of intestinal transplant patients.

This TCR was recovered from a human donor who received an intestinal transplant. This specimen consisted of unstimulated CD8+ T cells sorted from spleen or lymph node cells, obtained before intestinal transplant.

Read as DNA, the sequence is TGTGCCAGCAGTTTACAATGGCAGCGGTCCTACAATGAGCAGTTCTTC. Its protein is CASSLQWQRSYNEQFF. Here the chain combines TRBV28 and TRBJ2-1; the D gene is possibly TRBD2, with 5 bases matching. The junction shows trimming of 2 bases on V and 1 base on J, plus 12 bases between the germline ends. Per the germline V gene, MDHEN is the CDR1 and SYDVKM is the CDR2. From the cysteine through the phenylalanine, the CDR3 covers 16 amino acids. The read is trimmed to its CDR3 DNA, 48 bases read in frame from base 1.